This entry lists 26 T cell receptor beta chains sequenced from one sample in a study of control samples from healthy donors and cancer patients. Profiling relied on immunoSEQ multiplex PCR, and the TCRdb table lists in-frame clones only, not all of them. The data show over 100,000 clones, about 91% seen once. The sequenced material came from blood. The receptors originated from a man between 40 and 49 years old in good health.

This sequence joins TRBV5-6 and TRBJ1-1; D not resolved. The germline gives CDR1 SGHDT, CDR2 YYEEEE. V dropped 6 bases and J dropped 1 base, with 13 bases sitting between them. The CDR3 is 14 residues long. The CDR3 DNA is TGTGCCAGCACCACTTACAGTTGGAACACTGAAGCTTTCTTT. Its translation: CASTTYSWNTEAFF.

The CDR3 is CASSLGGSQETQYF. The CDR3 DNA is TGTGCCAGCAGTTTAGGGGGGTCCCAAGAGACCCAGTACTTC. The genes are TRBV9 and TRBJ2-5, with D perhaps given as TRBD1 or TRBD2 (6 bases each). The germline V gene has CDR1 SGDLS and CDR2 YYNGEE. The V end lost 5 bases, the J end lost 1 base, and 12 bases lay between the germline ends. This CDR3 region has 14 residues.

The chain is built from TRBV30 and TRBJ1-1; a possible D gene is TRBD1 (6 bases). The CDR3 runs 14 residues. Trimming removed 6 bases at V and 4 bases at J, with 18 bases between. Germline lookup yields CDR1 GTSNPN and CDR2 SVGIG (reference sequence). The CDR3 spells CACNLGGRGTEAFF. In nucleotides, the CDR3 is TGTGCCTGCAACTTGGGGGGGCGGGGCACTGAAGCTTTCTTT.

This chain joins TRBV6-6 and TRBJ1-2; D unresolved. V lost 6 bases and J lost 8, with 22 bases in between. Looked up from germline, CDR1 is MNHNY and CDR2 is SVGAGI (reference sequence). CDR3 size: 15 residues. The CDR3 sequence is CASRETVKTSEGYTF. The DNA for the CDR3 is TGTGCCAGCAGAGAAACCGTAAAGACCTCAGAAGGCTACACCTTC.

The rearrangement links TRBV5-1 to TRBJ1-2; D remains ambiguous. The CDR3 loop spans 13 amino acids. V lost 4 bases to trimming and J lost 0 bases, with 7 bases between them. In germline, CDR1 is SGHRS, CDR2 YFSETQ. CDR3 in DNA: TGCGCCAGCAGCAGCATGACTAACTATGGCTACACCTTC. Encoded protein: CASSSMTNYGYTF.

J is TRBJ1-4 and V is TRBV19, with 10 bases that match TRBD1. V gave up 6 bases and J gave up 8 bases; unmatched junction bases: 6. This CDR3 has 14 amino acids. Germline loops: CDR1 LNHDA, CDR2 SQIVND (reference sequence). The CDR3, as DNA: TGTGCCAGTAGACTCGACAGGGGGCACGAAAAACTGTTTTTT. It is translated as CASRLDRGHEKLFF.

The CDR3 spells CASSQGAGNSPLHF. The CDR3 DNA follows: TGTGCCAGCAGCCAAGGGGCGGGTAATTCACCCCTCCACTTT. V gene TRBV3-1 (or the pseudogene TRBV3-2) combines with J gene TRBJ1-6, with D hard to call. The germline CDR1 and CDR2 sequences are LGHDT and YNNKEL (reference sequence). The CDR3 spans 14 residues. Trimming pared 1 base from V and 6 bases from J, leaving 7 bases between.

This chain uses TRBV28 with TRBJ1-1; TRBD1 aligns across 7 bases. There are 13 residues in the CDR3. V lost 6 bases to trimming and J lost 5 bases; unmatched junction nucleotides: 6. CDR1 and CDR2 (germline): MDHEN, SYDVKM. CDR3 residues: CASRETGRTEAFF. DNA for the CDR3: TGTGCCAGCAGAGAGACAGGGAGGACTGAAGCTTTCTTT.

The rearrangement joins TRBV6-5 to TRBJ1-1; 7 bases are shared with TRBD1. Germline CDR1 is MNHEY and CDR2 is SVGAGI. V shed 0 bases and J 4 bases; nucleotides not matched to a gene: 5. This CDR3 region has 15 residues. The CDR3 loop reads CASSYSTGVGTEAFF. The CDR3 DNA follows: TGTGCCAGCAGTTACTCAACAGGGGTTGGCACTGAAGCTTTCTTT.

V gene TRBV29-1 combines with J gene TRBJ1-2; D is unresolved. This CDR3 region has 16 residues. Germline assignment: CDR1 SQVTM and CDR2 ANQGSEA. Trimming shortened V by 0 bases and J by 5 bases, and 19 bases separated the two germline ends. The CDR3, as DNA: TGCAGCGTTGAAGATTCGACTACGAACCCCGGTTATGGCTACACCTTC. As protein: CSVEDSTTNPGYGYTF.

V is TRBV11-2 and J is TRBJ2-2, with D unclear. The CDR3 is 16 amino acids. CDR1 is SGHAT, CDR2 FQNNGV, per germline. The germline V and J ends were trimmed by 3 bases and 0 bases, with 11 bases remaining between them. CDR3 nucleotide sequence: TGTGCCAGCAGCTTGGTATATAGCTCGAACACCGGGGAGCTGTTTTTT. This encodes CASSLVYSSNTGELFF.

This clone was seen only once. J is TRBJ1-2 and V is TRBV6-6; possible D gene TRBD1, 5 bases. The length of the CDR3 is 13 residues. Looked up from germline, CDR1 is MNHNY and CDR2 is SVGAGI (reference sequence). The V end lost 6 bases, the J end lost 4 bases, and 12 bases lay between the germline ends. The chain's CDR3 is CASSSDQGYGYTF. CDR3 DNA: TGTGCCAGCAGCTCGGATCAGGGCTATGGCTACACCTTC.

The rearrangement joins TRBV12-3 or TRBV12-4 to TRBJ1-1; D is undetermined. V shed 3 bases and J shed 4 bases, with 3 bases lying between them. This CDR3 comprises 11 residues. The CDR3 DNA is TGTGCCAGCAGTTTTAGCACTGAAGCTTTCTTT. It yields the protein CASSFSTEAFF.

The chain links TRBV10-3 to TRBJ2-7; D might be TRBD1 or TRBD2, each matching 6 bases. This CDR3 region has 15 residues. The V and J ends lost 3 bases and 2 bases respectively, with 14 bases between them. CDR1 ENHRY and CDR2 SYGVKD come from the germline V gene. DNA of the CDR3: TGTGCCATCAGTGAAGGGCGGGACATAACCTACGAGCAGTACTTC. It specifies CAISEGRDITYEQYF.

The V and J genes are TRBV10-2 and TRBJ1-5, with TRBD1 matching 7 bases. CDR3 length: 13 residues. The J segment lost 3 bases and the V segment lost 7 bases, leaving 3 bases of the junction unmatched. CDR1 is WSHSY, CDR2 SAAADI, per germline. The CDR3 coding sequence is TGCGCCAGCAACACAGGGGTCAATCAGCCCCAGCATTTT. Translation: CASNTGVNQPQHF.

The chain combines TRBV9 with TRBJ2-1, with D possibly being TRBD1 (6 bases). CDR1 is SGDLS, CDR2 YYNGEE, per germline. The V end was cut by 0 bases, the J end by 9 bases, with 13 bases between. This CDR3 has 14 residues. The CDR3 is CASSVEVGAIEQFF. The CDR3 coding sequence is TGTGCCAGCAGCGTAGAAGTGGGGGCCATTGAGCAGTTCTTC.

The chain employs TRBV18 and TRBJ1-2, with D uncertain. There are 15 residues in the CDR3. V lost 2 bases and J 2 bases, leaving 12 bases between the germline ends. Germline CDR1 and CDR2: KGHSH and LQKENI. In nucleotides, the CDR3 is TGTGCCAGCTCACCATTTTCAGACTCCAACTATGGCTACACCTTC. It is translated as CASSPFSDSNYGYTF.

The chain is built from TRBV29-1 and TRBJ2-2; D possibly corresponds to TRBD2 (5 bases). The V gene lost 7 bases and the J gene lost 7 bases, with 13 bases spanning the gap. The CDR3 spans 12 residues. Germline CDR1 is SQVTM and CDR2 is ANQGSEA. CDR3: CSARPGVGELFF. CDR3 sequence (DNA): TGCAGCGCCCGGCCCGGGGTCGGGGAGCTGTTTTTT.

The CDR3 region is CASSVGGTNQPQHF. The CDR3 DNA is TGTGCCAGCAGCGTAGGAGGAACCAATCAGCCCCAGCATTTT. The gene calls are TRBV9 and TRBJ1-5; D is unresolved. Trimming cost V 0 bases and J 3 bases, with 7 bases left between them. Germline V gene lookup returns CDR1 SGDLS and CDR2 YYNGEE. This CDR3 contains 14 residues.

This chain uses TRBV2 with TRBJ2-3; 8 nucleotides align to TRBD1. This CDR3 spans 15 amino acids. The V gene's germline CDR1 is SNHLY and CDR2 FYNNEI. V lost 0 bases to trimming and J lost 8 bases; unmatched junction nucleotides: 7. CDR3 bases: TGTGCCAGCAGTGAAGCGCAGACAGGGGTTGGTACGCAGTATTTT. Encoded protein: CASSEAQTGVGTQYF. The full variable domain, with the rest looked up from reference TRBV2 and TRBJ2-3, is EPEVTQTPSHQVTQMGQEVILRCVPISNHLYFYWYRQILGQKVEFLVSFYNNEISEKSEIFDDQFSVERPDGSNFTLKIRSTKLEDSAMYFCASSEAQTGVGTQYFGPGTRLTVL.

The chain combines TRBV5-1 with TRBJ2-3, with 14 bases lining up with TRBD2. Germline assignment: CDR1 SGHRS and CDR2 YFSETQ. With 0 bases clipped from V and 2 bases from J, the junction kept 2 bases outside the gene matches. This CDR3 region has 17 residues. Here the CDR3 DNA reads TGCGCCAGCAGCTTGGGGACTAGCGGGGGGCCCACAGATACGCAGTATTTT. This sequence encodes CASSLGTSGGPTDTQYF.

V and J are TRBV3-1 (or the pseudogene TRBV3-2) and TRBJ2-3; D may be TRBD2 (7 bases). The CDR3 loop spans 16 amino acids. CDR1 and CDR2 from the germline V gene are LGHDT and YNNKEL (reference sequence). V lost 2 bases to trimming and J lost 4 bases, with 16 bases between them. The CDR3 here is CASSQYRGATSDTQYF. CDR3 bases: TGTGCCAGCAGCCAATACCGGGGGGCCACTTCAGATACGCAGTATTTT.

J is TRBJ1-6 and V is TRBV20-1, with D possibly matching TRBD1 (5 bases). The length of the CDR3 is 13 residues. V lost 3 bases and J 9 bases, leaving 12 bases between the germline ends. Germline loops: CDR1 DFQATT, CDR2 SNEGSKA (reference sequence). In DNA, the CDR3 is TGCAGTGCTAGTCCCAGGGCGGGTTCACCCCTCCACTTT. It translates to CSASPRAGSPLHF.

V is TRBV19 and J is TRBJ1-1; weak D call: TRBD1 (6 bases). V was clipped by 2 bases and J by 1 base, with 8 bases between them. The CDR3 is made up of 14 amino acids. Germline-derived CDR1 and CDR2 are LNHDA and SQIVND (reference sequence). This CDR3 is CASSIRGGNTEAFF. CDR3 nucleotide sequence: TGTGCCAGTAGTATAAGGGGGGGGAACACTGAAGCTTTCTTT.

The chain carries TRBV2 and TRBJ2-2, with a tentative D call TRBD1 (6 bases). Trimming took 8 bases from V and 1 from J, leaving 14 bases between them. The germline CDR1 and CDR2 sequences are SNHLY and FYNNEI. This CDR3 is 15 amino acids long. Written as DNA, the CDR3 is TGTGCCAGCGGAAAAGACAGGAAGAACACCGGGGAGCTGTTTTTT. It translates to CASGKDRKNTGELFF.

The chain has TRBV5-5 and TRBJ2-7, with TRBD1 identical over 10 bases. The length of the CDR3 is 16 residues. The V segment lost 0 bases and the J segment 3 bases; nucleotides outside the gene matches: 6. Germline V gives CDR1 SGHKS, CDR2 YYEKEE (reference sequence). CDR3 in amino acids: CASSLGGTGANYEQYF. Written as DNA, the CDR3 is TGTGCCAGCAGCTTGGGAGGGACAGGGGCCAACTACGAGCAGTACTTC.